The sequence of this T cell receptor beta chain was determined in a study of blood T cell repertoires in COVID-19. Study-wide context: The samples span acute and convalescent COVID-19 from the United States, Italy and Spain. In each case, the material was cDNA or gDNA derived from T cells, B-cell-depleted T cells, or PBMCs.

In the study's own analysis: Estimation of nucleated cell counts was performed using reference gene primer amplification. Profiled with immunoSEQ multiplex PCR; TCRdb holds only in-frame clones, not every one. Clone size and V and J calls were adopted from that table, with D and trimming inferred from the DNA. In the table there are more than 300,000 clones, about 83% of which are singletons. The CDR3 consists of 16 residues. V lost 0 bases and J lost 5; bases outside the gene matches: 7. The germline V gene encodes CDR1 MNHEY and CDR2 SVGEGT. The sample consisted of peripheral blood. The chain combines TRBV6-2 or TRBV6-3 with TRBJ1-5; 7 positions agree with TRBD1. This receptor was identified in a woman aged 45-59 years with acute or convalescent COVID-19. CDR3 DNA: TGTGCCAGCAGTTACTCTCCCAGGGGGAGGCATCAGCCCCAGCATTTT. Amino acid sequence: CASSYSPRGRHQPQHF.